The rows below give T cell receptor beta chains drawn from one sample of a study of post-analysis software for immune sequencing data. TCRdb reprocessed the PCR reads with MiXCR, giving one entry per CDR3 protein. The sample comprises roughly 540,000 distinct CDR3 sequences, around a third of which are singletons, and under 7% rests with the top ten. Sequencing was done on a sample of blood. The receptor source for this set is a girl under 18 with multiple sclerosis. CDR3s include the opening cysteine and the closing phenylalanine or tryptophan. D genes are given only for firm matches. Only some rows state a clone size, as once, few, many or a class for expanded clones.

j_call d_call clone_size v_call cdr3_aa cdr3_nt
TRBJ2-1 TRBD2 few TRBV20-1 CSARDTRGTSGGARYNEQFF TGCAGTGCTAGAGATACCCGTGGGACTAGCGGGGGGGCAAGATACAATGAGCAGTTCTTC
TRBJ1-5 TRBD1 NA TRBV6-5 CASSPTQGASNQPQHF TGTGCCAGCAGCCCCACCCAGGGGGCCTCTAATCAGCCCCAGCATTTT
TRBJ2-7 TRBD1 few TRBV27 CASSFSGQGYYEQYF TGTGCCAGCAGTTTTTCGGGACAGGGCTACTACGAGCAGTACTTC
TRBJ1-2 NA few TRBV18 CASSPGTTLYGYTF TGTGCCAGCTCACCTGGGACAACACTCTATGGCTACACCTTC
TRBJ2-5 TRBD2 few TRBV4-1 CASSQDLTSRVETQYF TGCGCCAGCAGCCAAGATTTGACTAGCCGGGTGGAGACCCAGTACTTC
TRBJ2-4 TRBD1 few TRBV5-5 CASSPTGQGIAKNIQYF TGTGCCAGCAGCCCTACGGGACAGGGAATAGCCAAAAACATTCAGTACTTC
TRBJ2-3 TRBD2 few TRBV5-1 CASSSNTGLAGSADTQYF TGCGCCAGCAGCTCCAACACAGGACTAGCGGGGAGTGCAGATACGCAGTATTTT
TRBJ2-1 NA NA TRBV6-5 CAIPRGGRDNEQFF TGTGCCATCCCTAGGGGGGGCCGTGACAATGAGCAGTTCTTC
TRBJ1-2 NA NA TRBV5-1 CASSRTQANYGYTF TGCGCCAGCAGCCGGACACAGGCGAACTATGGCTACACCTTC
TRBJ2-1 TRBD1 NA TRBV11-2 CASSLVESGGRNEQFF TGTGCCAGCAGCTTAGTAGAGTCAGGGGGCCGCAATGAGCAGTTCTTC
TRBJ2-1 NA few TRBV5-4 CASIFVGGSYNEQFF TGTGCCAGCATTTTCGTGGGAGGCTCCTACAATGAGCAGTTCTTC
TRBJ2-5 NA NA TRBV20-1 CSARRDAETQYF TGCAGTGCTAGGCGAGACGCGGAGACCCAGTACTTC
TRBJ1-2 NA NA TRBV7-9 CASSQAQDNFGGYTF TGTGCCAGCAGTCAAGCCCAGGATAATTTCGGTGGCTACACCTTC
TRBJ2-1 TRBD2 few TRBV20-1 CSAAGGGIYNEQFF TGCAGTGCTGCGGGGGGGGGTATCTACAATGAGCAGTTCTTC
TRBJ1-1 TRBD1 once TRBV10-2 CASSEHRGRVNTEAFF TGCGCCAGCAGTGAGCACAGGGGTAGGGTGAACACTGAAGCTTTCTTT
TRBJ2-5 TRBD2 NA TRBV28 CASSSGGLLQETQYF TGTGCCAGCAGTTCGGGGGGGCTCCTCCAAGAGACCCAGTACTTC
TRBJ2-1 NA NA TRBV28 CASKGGGAGYNEQFF TGTGCCAGCAAAGGAGGGGGGGCGGGATACAATGAGCAGTTCTTC
TRBJ1-2 NA few TRBV10-3 CASTRVPHYGYTF TGTGCCAGTACCAGGGTCCCCCACTATGGCTACACCTTC
TRBJ2-1 TRBD2 NA TRBV24-1 CATSMVTSGGTTEQFF TGTGCCACCTCGATGGTGACTAGCGGGGGGACAACAGAGCAGTTCTTC
TRBJ2-3 NA NA TRBV24-1 CATSDLGGTDTQYF TGTGCCACCAGTGATCTCGGGGGCACAGATACGCAGTATTTT
TRBJ2-7 NA once TRBV6-5 CASSRGANLYNEQYF TGTGCCAGCAGTCGCGGGGCGAATCTTTACAATGAGCAGTACTTC
TRBJ2-5 NA NA TRBV5-1 CANSTGPEVETQYF TGCGCCAACAGCACCGGACCCGAAGTAGAGACCCAGTACTTC
TRBJ2-5 NA NA TRBV5-1 CASSWGSPQETQYF TGCGCCAGCAGCTGGGGCTCTCCCCAAGAGACCCAGTACTTC
TRBJ2-1 TRBD2 few TRBV6-5 CASSYSGGGFNEQFF TGTGCCAGCAGTTACTCTGGCGGGGGGTTCAATGAGCAGTTCTTC
TRBJ1-4 NA NA TRBV6-6 CASSYSGGGREKLFF TGTGCCAGCAGTTACTCGGGGGGAGGTAGGGAAAAACTGTTTTTT
TRBJ2-5 NA NA TRBV7-8 CASSLQGKKRETQYF TGTGCCAGCAGCTTACAAGGGAAAAAGAGAGAGACCCAGTACTTC
TRBJ1-5 NA NA TRBV12-3/TRBV12-4 CASSLRQSNQPQHF TGTGCCAGCAGTTTGAGGCAAAGCAATCAGCCCCAGCATTTT
TRBJ2-4 NA NA TRBV4-1 CASSQPRHGQNIQYF TGCGCCAGCAGCCAACCGAGGCACGGACAAAACATTCAGTACTTC
TRBJ2-1 TRBD2 NA TRBV29-1 CSVEGSRAGSYNEQFF TGCAGCGTTGAAGGGTCCCGAGCGGGGTCCTACAATGAGCAGTTCTTC
TRBJ1-4 NA few TRBV20-1 CSVPDEKLFF TGCAGTGTCCCCGATGAAAAACTGTTTTTT
TRBJ2-3 NA few TRBV21-1 CASSKGEGAMDTQYF TGTGCCAGCAGCAAAGGGGAAGGGGCCATGGATACGCAGTATTTT
TRBJ2-2 NA NA TRBV10-3 CATIPSVQTNTGELFF TGTGCCACCATTCCGAGTGTCCAGACGAACACCGGGGAGCTGTTTTTT
TRBJ2-2 NA few TRBV29-1 CSVAGTNTGELFF TGCAGCGTTGCCGGTACGAACACCGGGGAGCTGTTTTTT
TRBJ1-3 TRBD1 NA TRBV11-2 CASRRQGARGNTIYF TGTGCCAGCCGGAGGCAGGGGGCTCGAGGAAACACCATATATTTT
TRBJ2-1 TRBD1 NA TRBV5-1 CASSRGGTGSSYNEQFF TGCGCCAGCAGCAGGGGAGGGACAGGGAGCTCCTACAATGAGCAGTTCTTC
TRBJ2-4 TRBD2 few TRBV12-3/TRBV12-4 CASSLAVAGGPYAKNIQYF TGTGCCAGCAGTTTAGCGGTAGCGGGGGGACCATATGCCAAAAACATTCAGTACTTC
TRBJ2-3 NA few TRBV29-1 CSVVISTSTDTQYF TGCAGCGTTGTTATAAGCACTAGCACAGATACGCAGTATTTT
TRBJ2-1 TRBD1 few TRBV5-1 CASSEPGTGIIEQFF TGCGCCAGCAGCGAGCCCGGGACAGGGATAATTGAGCAGTTCTTC
TRBJ1-2 NA few TRBV29-1 CSVEDNTGADGYTF TGCAGCGTTGAAGATAATACGGGGGCGGATGGCTACACCTTC
TRBJ1-1 TRBD1 NA TRBV7-6 CASSLAGQGATEAFF TGTGCCAGCAGCTTAGCTGGCCAGGGGGCTACTGAAGCTTTCTTT
TRBJ1-1 NA NA TRBV29-1 CSVGGAYPRGTEAFF TGCAGCGTGGGGGGGGCATACCCTCGAGGCACTGAAGCTTTCTTT
TRBJ1-5 NA NA TRBV6-1 CASRVPGLSNQPQHF TGTGCCAGCAGGGTGCCAGGACTTAGCAATCAGCCCCAGCATTTT
TRBJ1-2 NA NA TRBV5-1 CASSLGSENYGYTF TGCGCCAGCAGCTTGGGTTCGGAAAACTATGGCTACACCTTC
TRBJ2-7 NA once TRBV5-1 CASSPSPSYHEQYF TGCGCCAGCAGCCCTTCCCCCTCTTACCACGAGCAGTACTTC
TRBJ2-7 NA few TRBV7-9 CASRRDPSHEQYF TGTGCCAGCAGGAGGGACCCGAGTCACGAGCAGTACTTC
TRBJ1-6 NA NA TRBV27 CASSLGKERSPLHF TGTGCCAGCAGTTTAGGGAAAGAGCGATCACCCCTCCACTTT
TRBJ2-1 TRBD2 few TRBV2 CASSTGTSGGQFF TGTGCCAGCAGTACCGGGACTAGCGGGGGGCAGTTCTTC
TRBJ2-1 NA NA TRBV5-1 CASSLFSSGVRSSYNEQFF TGCGCCAGCAGCTTGTTTTCATCGGGCGTCAGAAGCTCCTACAATGAGCAGTTCTTC
TRBJ2-7 TRBD1 few TRBV2 CASSGTGPYGYEQYF TGTGCCAGCAGTGGGACAGGCCCTTATGGCTACGAGCAGTACTTC
TRBJ2-3 TRBD2 NA TRBV7-2 CASSSFGTSGDTQYF TGTGCCAGCAGCTCCTTCGGGACTAGCGGCGATACGCAGTATTTT
TRBJ1-4 NA NA TRBV29-1 CSVGPILNEKLFF TGCAGCGTCGGACCGATACTAAATGAAAAACTGTTTTTT
TRBJ2-1 NA NA TRBV11-2 CASSKWGNEQFF TGTGCCAGCAGCAAATGGGGGAATGAGCAGTTCTTC